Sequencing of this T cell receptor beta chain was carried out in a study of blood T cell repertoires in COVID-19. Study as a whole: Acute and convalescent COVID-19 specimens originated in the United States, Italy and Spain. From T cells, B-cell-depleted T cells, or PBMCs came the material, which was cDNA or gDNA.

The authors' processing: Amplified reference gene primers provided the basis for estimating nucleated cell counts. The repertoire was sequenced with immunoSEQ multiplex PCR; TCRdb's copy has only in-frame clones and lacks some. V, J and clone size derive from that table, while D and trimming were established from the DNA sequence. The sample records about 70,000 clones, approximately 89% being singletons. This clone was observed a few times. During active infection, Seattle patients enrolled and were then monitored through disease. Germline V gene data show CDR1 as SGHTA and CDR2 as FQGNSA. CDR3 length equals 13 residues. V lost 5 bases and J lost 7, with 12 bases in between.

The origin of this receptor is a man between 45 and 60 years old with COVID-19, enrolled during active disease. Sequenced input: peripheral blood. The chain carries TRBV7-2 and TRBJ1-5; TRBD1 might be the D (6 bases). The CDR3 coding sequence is TGTGCCAGCAGCACAAGGGGGACCCAGCCCCAGCATTTT. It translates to CASSTRGTQPQHF.